The sequence of this T cell receptor (beta chain) was determined in a study of shared clonotypes between healthy human individuals. Looking at the study overall: Researchers drew samples from two women and a few men aged 18 to 49.

The germline gives CDR1 MGHRA, CDR2 YSYEKL. Trimming took 3 bases from V and 6 from J, leaving 17 bases between them. The CDR3 consists of 15 residues. Cells designated naive CD8 were CD45RO-negative and were positively selected for CCR7, with terminally differentiated effector memory CD45RA+ cells excluded. Clones were sequenced by immunoSEQ multiplex PCR, and TCRdb holds only the in-frame ones, with some missing. Here the sample spans millions of clones, about 95% being singletons. This TCR came from a man aged 18 to 30 in good health. Sequencing used naive CD8+ T cells sorted from blood. The chain employs TRBV4-1 and TRBJ1-2; D is unclear. In DNA, the CDR3 is TGCGCCAGCAGCCACCCGGTATTGACCTTGGATGGCTACACCTTC. Translated, it gives CASSHPVLTLDGYTF.